Listed below are T cell receptor beta chains from one sample, sequenced in a study of shared clonotypes between healthy human individuals. Only in-frame clones appear in the TCRdb table, and some are missing; sequencing was by immunoSEQ multiplex PCR. The repertoire holds 1.6 million or so clones, with 98% as singletons. Sequencing was performed on naive CD4+ T cells sorted from blood. These receptors came from a man aged 25 to 40 in good health. CDR3s include the opening cysteine and the closing phenylalanine or tryptophan. Each record gives: J gene, D gene, clone size, V gene, CDR3 protein, CDR3 DNA. The D gene is left open where the match is weak. Not every row has a clone size; where given, it reads once, few, many or a size class.

TRBJ2-5 | . | once | TRBV4-3 | CASSLPPRLQETQYF | TGCGCCAGCAGCCTACCCCCCCGCTTGCAAGAGACCCAGTACTTC
TRBJ2-1 | TRBD1 | once | TRBV10-3 | CAISDGDRGFFARNEQFF | TGTGCCATCAGTGATGGTGACAGGGGTTTTTTTGCGCGCAATGAGCAGTTCTTC
TRBJ1-1 | . | . | TRBV29-1 | CSARRSNTEAFF | TGCAGCGCCCGGCGGTCGAACACTGAAGCTTTCTTT
TRBJ1-2 | . | . | TRBV28 | CASTVPGRGYTF | TGTGCCAGCACCGTCCCTGGTCGTGGCTACACCTTC
TRBJ1-1 | . | . | TRBV7-9 | CASSLELNTEAFF | TGTGCCAGCAGCTTAGAGTTGAACACTGAAGCTTTCTTT
TRBJ2-3 | . | . | TRBV6-5 | CASSYYRPGVGAGQYF | TGTGCCAGCAGCTACTATAGACCCGGAGTGGGAGCAGGGCAGTATTTT
TRBJ2-3 | . | . | TRBV28 | CASSGSTDTQYF | TGTGCCAGCAGCGGGAGCACAGATACGCAGTATTTT
TRBJ2-5 | . | . | TRBV6-5 | CASSWSLQETQYF | TGTGCCAGCAGTTGGAGTCTACAAGAGACCCAGTACTTC
TRBJ2-4 | . | . | TRBV7-9 | CASSLEPGIQYF | TGTGCCAGCAGCTTAGAACCGGGCATTCAGTACTTC
TRBJ1-5 | . | . | TRBV10-3 | CAISESGHLNQPQHF | TGTGCCATCAGTGAGTCAGGACATCTTAATCAGCCCCAGCATTTT
TRBJ2-7 | TRBD1 | . | TRBV27 | CASRADRSYEQYF | TGTGCCAGCAGAGCGGACAGGTCCTACGAGCAGTACTTC
TRBJ2-7 | TRBD1 | . | TRBV9 | CASSVGQGSAYEQYF | TGTGCCAGCAGCGTAGGACAGGGTTCCGCCTACGAGCAGTACTTC
TRBJ2-3 | . | . | TRBV18 | CASPKVCSRPAPTDTQYF | TGTGCCAGTCCTAAAGTTTGCTCCCGCCCTGCCCCCACAGATACGCAGTATTTT
TRBJ1-2 | . | . | TRBV5-4 | CASKGGRNYGYTF | TGTGCCAGCAAAGGAGGCAGAAACTATGGCTACACCTTC
TRBJ2-2 | . | . | TRBV15 | CATSRDRGTGELFF | TGTGCCACCAGCAGAGATAGGGGCACCGGGGAGCTGTTTTTT
TRBJ1-4 | TRBD1 | . | TRBV5-1 | CASSWDSGEKLFF | TGCGCCAGCAGCTGGGACAGCGGGGAAAAACTGTTTTTT
TRBJ2-2 | . | . | TRBV14 | CASSQVAGYTGELFF | TGTGCCAGCAGCCAAGTTGCGGGGTACACCGGGGAGCTGTTTTTT
TRBJ1-1 | . | . | TRBV7-3 | CASSYGGLTEAFF | TGTGCCAGCAGCTACGGGGGACTGACTGAAGCTTTCTTT
TRBJ2-7 | . | . | TRBV10-1 | CASSRDSMLYEQYF | TGCGCCAGCAGCCGGGACTCAATGTTATACGAGCAGTACTTC
TRBJ2-7 | TRBD2 | . | TRBV18 | CASSTLGAGAKYEQYF | TGTGCCAGCTCAACCTTGGGCGCGGGAGCAAAGTACGAGCAGTACTTC
TRBJ2-1 | . | . | TRBV30 | CAWLQHRSTLNYNEQFF | TGTGCCTGGCTTCAACACCGTTCCACCCTCAACTACAATGAGCAGTTCTTC
TRBJ2-3 | . | . | TRBV6-5 | CASSDLGDTQYF | TGTGCCAGCAGTGACTTAGGTGATACGCAGTATTTT
TRBJ2-2 | . | . | TRBV6-6 | CASSYETSTGELFF | TGTGCCAGCAGTTACGAGACGTCCACCGGGGAGCTGTTTTTT
TRBJ1-1 | TRBD1 | . | TRBV5-1 | CASSLVGTGNTEAFF | TGCGCCAGCAGCTTGGTTGGGACAGGTAACACTGAAGCTTTCTTT
TRBJ2-1 | . | . | TRBV6-6 | CASSPELSYNEQFF | TGTGCCAGCAGTCCAGAACTATCCTACAATGAGCAGTTCTTC
TRBJ1-3 | . | . | TRBV4-1 | CASSQIGKRNGNTIYF | TGCGCCAGCAGCCAAATCGGGAAACGGAATGGAAACACCATATATTTT
TRBJ2-1 | TRBD2 | once | TRBV19 | CASSTSGGRGLYEQFF | TGTGCCAGTAGTACATCTGGAGGGAGGGGTTTGTATGAGCAGTTCTTC
TRBJ1-1 | . | . | TRBV6-6 | CASSPDRSKAFF | TGTGCCAGCAGCCCCGACAGAAGTAAAGCTTTCTTT
TRBJ2-1 | TRBD2 | . | TRBV7-9 | CASSLVPSGINNEQFF | TGTGCCAGCAGCTTAGTCCCTAGCGGGATCAATAATGAGCAGTTCTTC
TRBJ1-1 | TRBD1 | . | TRBV4-1 | CASSRDRVNTEAFF | TGCGCCAGCAGCCGGGACAGGGTGAACACTGAAGCTTTCTTT
TRBJ2-7 | TRBD2 | . | TRBV5-1 | CASRPSTSGYYEQYF | TGCGCCAGCCGGCCCTCGACTAGCGGATACTACGAGCAGTACTTC
TRBJ2-2 | . | once | TRBV28 | CASSKSAGELFF | TGTGCCAGCAGTAAGAGCGCCGGGGAGCTGTTTTTT
TRBJ1-4 | . | . | TRBV5-1 | CASALGSNEKLFF | TGCGCCAGCGCCCTCGGATCTAATGAAAAACTGTTTTTT
TRBJ2-5 | . | . | TRBV7-8 | CASSLASDSLQYF | TGTGCCAGCAGCTTAGCCTCGGACAGTTTACAGTACTTC
TRBJ2-3 | TRBD2 | . | TRBV7-3 | CASSLDPSAGGGQTDTQYF | TGTGCCAGCAGCTTAGATCCTTCAGCGGGGGGTGGTCAGACAGATACGCAGTATTTT
TRBJ1-1 | . | . | TRBV10-3 | CAISEPGTPKSNTEAFF | TGTGCCATCAGTGAGCCCGGGACACCTAAATCGAACACTGAAGCTTTCTTT
TRBJ2-7 | . | . | TRBV12-5 | CASGSWRQNYEQYF | TGTGCTAGTGGTTCCTGGCGGCAGAACTACGAGCAGTACTTC
TRBJ1-5 | . | . | TRBV28 | CASSPPGGAYSNQPQHF | TGTGCCAGCAGTCCCCCGGGGGGGGCCTATAGCAATCAGCCCCAGCATTTT
TRBJ2-7 | . | . | TRBV7-2 | CASSPLGAEASYEQYF | TGTGCCAGCAGCCCCCTAGGCGCCGAAGCATCCTACGAGCAGTACTTC
TRBJ2-7 | . | . | TRBV13 | CASSSFGGLRKQYF | TGTGCCAGCAGCTCTTTCGGCGGTCTACGAAAGCAGTACTTC
TRBJ1-5 | TRBD1 | . | TRBV6-1 | CASSDQGQGGYQPQHF | TGTGCCAGCAGTGACCAAGGACAGGGGGGATATCAGCCCCAGCATTTT
TRBJ2-7 | . | . | TRBV6-5 | CASSSELQGHSYEQYF | TGTGCCAGCAGTTCCGAATTACAGGGCCATTCCTACGAGCAGTACTTC
TRBJ2-2 | . | . | TRBV28 | CASSLGLSGELFF | TGTGCCAGCAGTTTGGGCCTATCCGGGGAGCTGTTTTTT
TRBJ2-7 | TRBD1 | . | TRBV7-6 | CASSLAGQKNRYEQYF | TGTGCCAGCAGCTTAGCGGGACAGAAAAACCGCTACGAGCAGTACTTC
TRBJ1-1 | . | once | TRBV29-1 | CSVAGTGGGFF | TGCAGCGTTGCAGGGACCGGTGGCGGTTTCTTT
TRBJ1-3 | TRBD1 | . | TRBV29-1 | CSVGHPRGGEGSGNTIYF | TGCAGCGTTGGCCACCCCAGGGGGGGGGAAGGCTCTGGAAACACCATATATTTT